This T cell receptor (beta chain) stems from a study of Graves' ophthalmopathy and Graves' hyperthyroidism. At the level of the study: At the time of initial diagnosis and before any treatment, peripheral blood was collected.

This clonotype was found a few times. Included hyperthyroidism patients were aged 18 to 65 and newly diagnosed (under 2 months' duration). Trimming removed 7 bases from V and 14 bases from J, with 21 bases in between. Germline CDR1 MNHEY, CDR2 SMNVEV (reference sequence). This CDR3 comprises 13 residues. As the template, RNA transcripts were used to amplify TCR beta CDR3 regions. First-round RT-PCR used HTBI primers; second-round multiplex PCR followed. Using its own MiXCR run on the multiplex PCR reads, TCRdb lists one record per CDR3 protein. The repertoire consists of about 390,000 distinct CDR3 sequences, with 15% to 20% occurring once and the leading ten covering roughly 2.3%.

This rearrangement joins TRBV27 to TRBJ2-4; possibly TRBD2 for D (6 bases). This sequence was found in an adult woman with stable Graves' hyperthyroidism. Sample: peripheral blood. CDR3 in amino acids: CASTPDPRRVKYF. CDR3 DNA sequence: TGTGCCAGCACCCCGGACCCCCGGAGGGTTAAGTACTTC.